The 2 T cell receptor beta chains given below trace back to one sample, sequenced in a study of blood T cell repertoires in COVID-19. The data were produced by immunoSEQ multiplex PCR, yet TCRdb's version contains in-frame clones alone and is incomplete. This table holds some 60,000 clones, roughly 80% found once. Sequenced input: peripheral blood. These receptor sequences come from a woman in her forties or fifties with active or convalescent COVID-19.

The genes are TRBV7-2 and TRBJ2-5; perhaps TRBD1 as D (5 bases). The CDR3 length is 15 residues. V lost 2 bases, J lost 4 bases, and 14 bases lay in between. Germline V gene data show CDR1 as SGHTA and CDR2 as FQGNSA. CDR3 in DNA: TGTGCCAGCAGCTTATTTGGACAATTCGGAGAGACCCAGTACTTC. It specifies CASSLFGQFGETQYF.

This CDR3 reads CASSKLTSPNEQFF. The DNA for the CDR3 is TGCGCCAGCAGCAAGTTAACTAGTCCCAATGAGCAGTTCTTC. The V call is TRBV5-1, the J call TRBJ2-1; TRBD2 is a possible D gene (5 bases). V was pared by 4 bases and J by 6 bases, with 14 bases between. The CDR3 runs to 14 residues. In germline, CDR1 is SGHRS, CDR2 YFSETQ.